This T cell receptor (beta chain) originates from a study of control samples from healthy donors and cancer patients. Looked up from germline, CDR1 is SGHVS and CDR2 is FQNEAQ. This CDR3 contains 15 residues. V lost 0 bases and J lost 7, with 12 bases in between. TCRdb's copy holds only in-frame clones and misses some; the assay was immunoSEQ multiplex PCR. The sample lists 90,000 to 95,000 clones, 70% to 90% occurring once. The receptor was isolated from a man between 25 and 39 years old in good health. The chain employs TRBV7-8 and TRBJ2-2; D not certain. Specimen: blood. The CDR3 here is CASSLARTWDGELFF. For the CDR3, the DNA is TGTGCCAGCAGCTTAGCGAGGACCTGGGACGGGGAGCTGTTTTTT.